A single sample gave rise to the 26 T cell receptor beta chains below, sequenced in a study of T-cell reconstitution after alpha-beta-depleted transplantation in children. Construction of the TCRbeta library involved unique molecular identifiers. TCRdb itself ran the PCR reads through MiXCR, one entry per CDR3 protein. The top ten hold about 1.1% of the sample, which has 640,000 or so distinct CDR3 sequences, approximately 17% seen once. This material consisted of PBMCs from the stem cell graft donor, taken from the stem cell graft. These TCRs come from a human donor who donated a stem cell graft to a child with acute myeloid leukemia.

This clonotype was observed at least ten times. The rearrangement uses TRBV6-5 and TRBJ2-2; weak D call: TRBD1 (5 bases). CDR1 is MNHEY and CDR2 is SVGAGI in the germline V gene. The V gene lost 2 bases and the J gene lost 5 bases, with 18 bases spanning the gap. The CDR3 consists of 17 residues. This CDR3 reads CASSYEVSRVGTGELFF. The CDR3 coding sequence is TGTGCCAGCAGTTACGAGGTATCCAGGGTCGGAACCGGGGAGCTGTTTTTT.

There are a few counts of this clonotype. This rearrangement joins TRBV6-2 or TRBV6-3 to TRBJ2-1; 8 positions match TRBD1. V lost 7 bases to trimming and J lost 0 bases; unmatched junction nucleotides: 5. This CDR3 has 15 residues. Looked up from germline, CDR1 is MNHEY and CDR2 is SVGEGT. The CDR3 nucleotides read TGTGCCAGCACCCGGACAGGGAGCTCCTACAATGAGCAGTTCTTC. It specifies CASTRTGSSYNEQFF.

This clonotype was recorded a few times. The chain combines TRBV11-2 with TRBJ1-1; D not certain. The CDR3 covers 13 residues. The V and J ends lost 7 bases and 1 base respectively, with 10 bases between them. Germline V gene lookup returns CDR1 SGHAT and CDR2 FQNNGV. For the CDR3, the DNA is TGTGCCAGCACCATAAAGGGGAACACTGAAGCTTTCTTT. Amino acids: CASTIKGNTEAFF.

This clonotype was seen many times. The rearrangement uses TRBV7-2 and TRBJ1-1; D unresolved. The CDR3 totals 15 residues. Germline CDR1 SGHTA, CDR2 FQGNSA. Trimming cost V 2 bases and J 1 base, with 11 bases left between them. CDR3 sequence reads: CASSLSVGRNTEAFF. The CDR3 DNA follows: TGTGCCAGCAGCTTAAGCGTCGGGAGGAACACTGAAGCTTTCTTT.

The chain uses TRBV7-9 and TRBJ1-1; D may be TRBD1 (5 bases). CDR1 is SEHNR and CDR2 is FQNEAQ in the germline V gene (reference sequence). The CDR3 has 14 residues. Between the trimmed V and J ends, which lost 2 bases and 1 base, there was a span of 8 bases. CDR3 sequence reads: CASSLRDGNTEAFF. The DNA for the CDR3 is TGTGCCAGCAGCTTACGGGACGGGAACACTGAAGCTTTCTTT.

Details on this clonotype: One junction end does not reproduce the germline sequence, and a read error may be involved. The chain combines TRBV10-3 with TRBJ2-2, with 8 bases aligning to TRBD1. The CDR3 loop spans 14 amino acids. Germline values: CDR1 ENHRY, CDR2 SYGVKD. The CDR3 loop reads CAITHRGDTWELFF. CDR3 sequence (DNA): TGTGCCATCACTCACAGGGGGGACACCTGGGAGCTGTTTTTT.

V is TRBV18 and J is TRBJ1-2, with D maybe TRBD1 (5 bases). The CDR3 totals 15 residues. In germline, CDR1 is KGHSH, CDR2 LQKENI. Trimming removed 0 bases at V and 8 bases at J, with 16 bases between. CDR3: CASSPPSRGRRGYTF. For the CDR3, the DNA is TGTGCCAGCTCACCACCTTCGAGGGGCCGTCGCGGCTACACCTTC. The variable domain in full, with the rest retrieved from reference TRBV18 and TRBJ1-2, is NAGVMQNPRHLVRRRGQEARLRCSPMKGHSHVYWYRQLPEEGLKFMVYLQKENIIDESGMPKERFSAEFPKEGPSILRIQQVVRGDSAAYFCASSPPSRGRRGYTFGSGTRLTVV.

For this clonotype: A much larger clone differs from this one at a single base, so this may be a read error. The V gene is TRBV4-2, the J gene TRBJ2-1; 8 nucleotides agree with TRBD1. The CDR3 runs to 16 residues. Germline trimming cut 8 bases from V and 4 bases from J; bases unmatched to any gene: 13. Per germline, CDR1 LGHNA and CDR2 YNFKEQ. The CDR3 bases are TGTGCCAGCGGCCCTACGGGACAGGTCCTATACAATGAGCAGTTCTTC. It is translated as CASGPTGQVLYNEQFF.

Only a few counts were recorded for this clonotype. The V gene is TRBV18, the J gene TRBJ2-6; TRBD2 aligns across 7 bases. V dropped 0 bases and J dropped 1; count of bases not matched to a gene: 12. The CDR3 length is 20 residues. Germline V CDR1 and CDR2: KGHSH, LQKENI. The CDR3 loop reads CASSPPLRDYLLSGANVLTF. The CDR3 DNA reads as TGTGCCAGCTCACCACCCCTCCGGGACTATTTACTTTCTGGGGCCAACGTCCTGACTTTC.

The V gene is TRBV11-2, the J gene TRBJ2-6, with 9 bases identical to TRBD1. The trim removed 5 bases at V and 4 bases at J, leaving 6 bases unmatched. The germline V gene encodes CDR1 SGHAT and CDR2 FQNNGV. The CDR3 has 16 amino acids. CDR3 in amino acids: CASSRDRAAGANVLTF. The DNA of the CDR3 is TGTGCCAGCAGCAGGGACAGGGCGGCCGGGGCCAACGTCCTGACTTTC.

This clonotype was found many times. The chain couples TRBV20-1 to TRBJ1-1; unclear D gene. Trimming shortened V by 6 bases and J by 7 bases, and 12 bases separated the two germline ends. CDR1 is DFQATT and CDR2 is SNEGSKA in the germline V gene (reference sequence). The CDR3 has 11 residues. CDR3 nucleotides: TGCAGTGCCCTCCGGGGAAGTGAAGCTTTCTTT. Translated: CSALRGSEAFF.

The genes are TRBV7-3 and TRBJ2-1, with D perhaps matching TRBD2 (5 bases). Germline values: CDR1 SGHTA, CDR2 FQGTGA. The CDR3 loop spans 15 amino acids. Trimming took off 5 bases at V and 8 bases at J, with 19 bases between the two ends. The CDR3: CASSRRRTPSDEQFF. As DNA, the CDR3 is TGTGCCAGCAGCAGACGCCGGACTCCGTCGGATGAGCAGTTCTTC.

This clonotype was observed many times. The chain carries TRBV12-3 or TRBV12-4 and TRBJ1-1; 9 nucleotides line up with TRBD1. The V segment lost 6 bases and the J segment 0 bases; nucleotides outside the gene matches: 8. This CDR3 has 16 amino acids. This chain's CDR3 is CASSNTGGSMNTEAFF. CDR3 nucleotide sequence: TGTGCCAGCAGCAACACAGGGGGCTCAATGAACACTGAAGCTTTCTTT.

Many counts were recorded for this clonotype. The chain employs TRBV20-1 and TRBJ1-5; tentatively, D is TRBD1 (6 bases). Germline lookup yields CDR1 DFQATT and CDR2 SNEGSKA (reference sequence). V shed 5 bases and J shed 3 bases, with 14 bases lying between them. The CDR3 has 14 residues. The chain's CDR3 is CSASLNRANQPQHF. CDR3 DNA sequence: TGCAGTGCTTCGCTAAACAGGGCCAATCAGCCCCAGCATTTT.

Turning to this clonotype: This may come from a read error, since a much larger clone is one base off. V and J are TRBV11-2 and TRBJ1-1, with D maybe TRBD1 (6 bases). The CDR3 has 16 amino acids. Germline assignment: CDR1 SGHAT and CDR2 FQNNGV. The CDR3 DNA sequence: TGTGCCAGCTGCTTAGTGGGAGGGGGGCGGAACACTGAAGCTTTCTTT. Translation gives CASCLVGGGRNTEAFF.

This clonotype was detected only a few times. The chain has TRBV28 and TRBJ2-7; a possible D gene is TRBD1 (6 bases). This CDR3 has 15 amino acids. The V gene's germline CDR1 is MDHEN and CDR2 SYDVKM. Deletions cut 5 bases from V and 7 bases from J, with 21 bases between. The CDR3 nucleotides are TGTGCCAGCAGTCCGCCCCGTGGGGGCCCGATGGAGCAGTACGTC. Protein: CASSPPRGGPMEQYV.

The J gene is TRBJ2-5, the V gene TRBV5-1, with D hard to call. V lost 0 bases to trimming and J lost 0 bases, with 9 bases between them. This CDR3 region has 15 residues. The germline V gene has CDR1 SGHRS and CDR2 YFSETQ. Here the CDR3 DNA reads TGCGCCAGCAGCTTGGCTGTCAGATACCAAGAGACCCAGTACTTC. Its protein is CASSLAVRYQETQYF.

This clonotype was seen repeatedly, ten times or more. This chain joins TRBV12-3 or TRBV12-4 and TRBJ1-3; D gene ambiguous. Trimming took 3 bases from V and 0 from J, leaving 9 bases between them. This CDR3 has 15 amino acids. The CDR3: CASSFDGLSGNTIYF. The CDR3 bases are TGTGCCAGCAGTTTCGACGGACTCTCTGGAAACACCATATATTTT.

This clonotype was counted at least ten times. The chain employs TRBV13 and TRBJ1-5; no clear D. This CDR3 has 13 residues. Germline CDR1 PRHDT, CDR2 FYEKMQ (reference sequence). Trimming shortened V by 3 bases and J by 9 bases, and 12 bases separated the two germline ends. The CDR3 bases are TGTGCCAGCAGCTTTAGCCTCCAAGGGCCCCAGCATTTT. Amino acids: CASSFSLQGPQHF.

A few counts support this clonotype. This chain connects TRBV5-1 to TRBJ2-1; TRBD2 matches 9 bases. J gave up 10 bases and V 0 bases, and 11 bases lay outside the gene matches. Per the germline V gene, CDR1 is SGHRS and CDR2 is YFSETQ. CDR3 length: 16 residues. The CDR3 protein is CASSLEETSGPLEQFF. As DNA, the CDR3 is TGCGCCAGCAGCTTGGAAGAGACTAGCGGCCCCTTGGAGCAGTTCTTC.

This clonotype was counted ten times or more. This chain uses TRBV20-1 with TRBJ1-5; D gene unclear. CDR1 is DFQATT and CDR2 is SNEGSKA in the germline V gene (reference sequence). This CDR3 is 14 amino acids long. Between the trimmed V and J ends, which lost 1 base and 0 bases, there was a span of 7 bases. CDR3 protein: CSARVQNSNQPQHF. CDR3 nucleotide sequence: TGCAGTGCTAGAGTTCAAAATAGCAATCAGCCCCAGCATTTT.

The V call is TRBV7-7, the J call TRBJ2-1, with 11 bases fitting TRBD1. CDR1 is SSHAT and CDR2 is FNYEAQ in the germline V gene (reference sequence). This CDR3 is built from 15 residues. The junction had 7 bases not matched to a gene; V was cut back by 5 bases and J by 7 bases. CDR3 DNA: TGTGCCAGCAGCCCCGGACAGGGGGCGGGTAATGAGCAGTTCTTC. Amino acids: CASSPGQGAGNEQFF. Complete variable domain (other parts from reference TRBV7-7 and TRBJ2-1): GAGVSQSPRYKVTKRGQDVTLRCDPISSHATLYWYQQALGQGPEFLTYFNYEAQPDKSGLPSDRFSAERPEGSISTLTIQRTEQRDSAMYRCASSPGQGAGNEQFFGPGTRLTVL.

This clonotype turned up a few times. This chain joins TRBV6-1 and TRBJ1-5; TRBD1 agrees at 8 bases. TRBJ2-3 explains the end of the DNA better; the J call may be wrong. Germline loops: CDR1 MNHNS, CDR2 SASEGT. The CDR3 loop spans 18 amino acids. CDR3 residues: CASSPSGGSVLSNQPQYF. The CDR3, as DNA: TGTGCCAGCAGCCCCTCAGGGGGCAGCGTTTTGAGCAATCAGCCCCAGTATTTT.

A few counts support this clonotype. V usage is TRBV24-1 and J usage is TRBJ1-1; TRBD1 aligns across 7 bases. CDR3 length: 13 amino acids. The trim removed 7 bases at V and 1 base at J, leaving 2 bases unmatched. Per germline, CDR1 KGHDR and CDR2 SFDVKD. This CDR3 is CATRRQGNTEAFF. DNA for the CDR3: TGTGCCACCAGACGACAGGGGAACACTGAAGCTTTCTTT.

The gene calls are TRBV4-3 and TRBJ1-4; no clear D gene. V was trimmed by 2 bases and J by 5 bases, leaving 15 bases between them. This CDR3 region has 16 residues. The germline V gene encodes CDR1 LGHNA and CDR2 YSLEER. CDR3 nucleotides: TGCGCCAGCAGCCAATCGGAACAGATCGACAATGAAAAACTGTTTTTT. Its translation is CASSQSEQIDNEKLFF.

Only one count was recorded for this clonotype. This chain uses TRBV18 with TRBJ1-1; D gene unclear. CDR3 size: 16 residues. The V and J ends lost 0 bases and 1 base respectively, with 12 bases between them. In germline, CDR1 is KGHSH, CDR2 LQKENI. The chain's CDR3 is CASSPPDLGSNTEAFF. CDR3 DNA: TGTGCCAGCTCACCACCGGACCTAGGGTCGAACACTGAAGCTTTCTTT.